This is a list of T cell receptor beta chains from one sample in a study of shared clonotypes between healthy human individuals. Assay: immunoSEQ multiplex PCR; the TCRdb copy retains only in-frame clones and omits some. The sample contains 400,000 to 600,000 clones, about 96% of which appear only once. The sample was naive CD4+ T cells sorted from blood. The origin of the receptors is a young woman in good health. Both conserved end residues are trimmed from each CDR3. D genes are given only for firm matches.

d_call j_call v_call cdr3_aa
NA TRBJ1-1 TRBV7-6 ASSFGGIRANTEAF
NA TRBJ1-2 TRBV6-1 ASRGTGFFGGYT
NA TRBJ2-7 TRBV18 ASSPGQGGTYEQY
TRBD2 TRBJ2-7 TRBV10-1 ASSAREGAEQY
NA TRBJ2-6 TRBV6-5 ASSSQVSGANVLT
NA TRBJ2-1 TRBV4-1 ASSQPWAGRSYNEQF
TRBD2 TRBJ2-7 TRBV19 ATSINQREYHEQY
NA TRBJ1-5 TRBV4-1 ASSQIFGRKSTNQPQH
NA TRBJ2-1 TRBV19 ASSTPPGDYYNEQF
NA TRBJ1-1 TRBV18 ASSPYSGGLTGTKAF
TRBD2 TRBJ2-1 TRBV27 ASSLLYWASGSPSYNEQF
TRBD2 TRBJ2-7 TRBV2 ASTDRLAGGFMY
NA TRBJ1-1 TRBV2 ASSERWAGRNGAF